This TCR beta chain was identified during a study of blood T cell repertoires in COVID-19. Trimming stripped 10 bases from V and 8 bases from J, with 19 bases between. This CDR3 spans 13 amino acids. From germline, CDR1 is KGHDR and CDR2 SFDVKD. Under the authors' procedure: For nucleated cells, counts were estimated from reference gene primer amplification. Profiling relied on immunoSEQ multiplex PCR, and the TCRdb table lists in-frame clones only, not all of them. Clonal size and the V and J genes are those of that table, whereas D and trimming came from the DNA. The table shows fewer than 200,000 clones, with about 85% occurring only once.

Sequences were obtained from peripheral blood. The chain employs TRBV24-1 and TRBJ1-2; D is perhaps TRBD1 (5 bases). This receptor was obtained from a man aged 60 to 75 with active or convalescent COVID-19. The CDR3 is CATLRKAGMGYTF. CDR3 bases: TGTGCCACTCTCAGAAAAGCAGGGATGGGCTACACCTTC.